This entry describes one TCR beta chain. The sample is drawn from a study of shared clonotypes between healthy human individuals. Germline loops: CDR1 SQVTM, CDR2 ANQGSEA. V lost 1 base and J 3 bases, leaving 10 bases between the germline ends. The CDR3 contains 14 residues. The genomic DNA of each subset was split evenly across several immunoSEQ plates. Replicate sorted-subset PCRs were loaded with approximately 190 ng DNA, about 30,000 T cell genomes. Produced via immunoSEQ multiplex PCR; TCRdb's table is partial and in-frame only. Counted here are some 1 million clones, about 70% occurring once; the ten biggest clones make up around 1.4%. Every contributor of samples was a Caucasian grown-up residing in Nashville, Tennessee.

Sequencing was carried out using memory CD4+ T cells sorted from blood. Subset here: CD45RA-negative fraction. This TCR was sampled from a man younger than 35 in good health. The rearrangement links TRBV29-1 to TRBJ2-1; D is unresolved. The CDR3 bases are TGCAGCGTTGAAGGCGGTCTTAACTACAATGAGCAGTTCTTC. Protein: CSVEGGLNYNEQFF.